This T cell receptor beta chain was recorded in a study of T cell responses to AZD1222 COVID-19 vaccine. The overall study: The study pooled second doses at about 4 or about 12 weeks. Notes on the study in general: Sampling that yielded the repertoires occurred only after the peak T cell response.

Assay: immunoSEQ multiplex PCR; the TCRdb copy retains only in-frame clones and omits some. The table records 150,000 or so clones, about 90% of them present only once. As regards this clone: The antigen remains undetermined.

The receptor's source is an adult in good health. Source: peripheral blood, taken on day 0 of AZD1222 vaccination.

CDR3 loop: CASRPAPAYGYTF. The CDR3 DNA sequence: TGTGCCAGCAGGCCGGCCCCGGCATATGGCTACACCTTC. This chain joins TRBV6-5 and TRBJ1-2; no firm D call. Germline lookup yields CDR1 MNHEY and CDR2 SVGAGI. The CDR3 sequence is 13 residues long. V was shortened by 6 bases and J by 5 bases, with 13 bases between the two germline ends.